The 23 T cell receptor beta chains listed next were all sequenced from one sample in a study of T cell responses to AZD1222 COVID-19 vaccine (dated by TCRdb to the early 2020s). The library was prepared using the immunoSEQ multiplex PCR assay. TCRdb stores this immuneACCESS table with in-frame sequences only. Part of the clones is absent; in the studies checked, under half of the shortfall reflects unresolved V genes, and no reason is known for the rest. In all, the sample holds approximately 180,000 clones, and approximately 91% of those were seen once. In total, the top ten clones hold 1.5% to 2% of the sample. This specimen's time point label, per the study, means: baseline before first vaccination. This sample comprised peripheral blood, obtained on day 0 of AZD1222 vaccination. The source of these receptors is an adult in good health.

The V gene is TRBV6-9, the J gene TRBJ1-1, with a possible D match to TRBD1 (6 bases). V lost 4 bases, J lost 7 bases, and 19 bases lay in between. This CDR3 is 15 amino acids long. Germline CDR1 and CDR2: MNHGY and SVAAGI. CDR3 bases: TGTGCCAGCAGTTTGGCGATTACAGGGAAAGGTGAAGCTTTCTTT. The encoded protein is CASSLAITGKGEAFF.

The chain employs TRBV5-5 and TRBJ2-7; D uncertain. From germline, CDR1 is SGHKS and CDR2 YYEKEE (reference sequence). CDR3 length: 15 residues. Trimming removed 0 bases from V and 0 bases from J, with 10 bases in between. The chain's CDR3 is CASSLAVLSSYEQYF. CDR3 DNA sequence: TGTGCCAGCAGCTTGGCAGTCCTAAGCTCCTACGAGCAGTACTTC.

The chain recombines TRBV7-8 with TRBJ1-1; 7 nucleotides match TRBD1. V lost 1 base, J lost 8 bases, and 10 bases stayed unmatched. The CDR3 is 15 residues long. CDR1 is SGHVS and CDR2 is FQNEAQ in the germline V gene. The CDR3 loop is CASSLDVGGDPEAFF. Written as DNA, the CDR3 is TGTGCCAGCAGCTTAGATGTAGGGGGCGATCCCGAAGCTTTCTTT.

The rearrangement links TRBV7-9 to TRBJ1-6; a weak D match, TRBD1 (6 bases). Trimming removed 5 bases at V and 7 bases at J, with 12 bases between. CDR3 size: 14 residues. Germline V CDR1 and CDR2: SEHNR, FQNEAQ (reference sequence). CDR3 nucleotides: TGTGCCAGCAGCCCGGACAGCGCAAATTCACCCCTCCACTTT. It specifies CASSPDSANSPLHF. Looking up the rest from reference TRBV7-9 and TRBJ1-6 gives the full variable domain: DTGVSQNPRHKITKRGQNVTFRCDPISEHNRLYWYRQTLGQGPEFLTYFQNEAQLEKSRLLSDRFSAERPKGSFSTLEIQRTEQGDSAMYLCASSPDSANSPLHFGNGTRLTVT.

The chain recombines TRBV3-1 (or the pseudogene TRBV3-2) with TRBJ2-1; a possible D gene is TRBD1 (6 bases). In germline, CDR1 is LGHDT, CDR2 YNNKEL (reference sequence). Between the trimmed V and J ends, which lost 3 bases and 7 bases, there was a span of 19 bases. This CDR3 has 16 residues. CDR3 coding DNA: TGTGCCAGCAGCCACTACCGACAGGATTGGGAGAATGAGCAGTTCTTC. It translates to CASSHYRQDWENEQFF.

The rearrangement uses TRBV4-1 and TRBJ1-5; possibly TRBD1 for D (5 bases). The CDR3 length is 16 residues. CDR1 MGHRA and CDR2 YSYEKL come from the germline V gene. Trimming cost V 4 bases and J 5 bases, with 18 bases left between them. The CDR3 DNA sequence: TGCGCCAGCAGCCCCGGACTCCAGGGCGGATATCAGCCCCAGCATTTT. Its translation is CASSPGLQGGYQPQHF.

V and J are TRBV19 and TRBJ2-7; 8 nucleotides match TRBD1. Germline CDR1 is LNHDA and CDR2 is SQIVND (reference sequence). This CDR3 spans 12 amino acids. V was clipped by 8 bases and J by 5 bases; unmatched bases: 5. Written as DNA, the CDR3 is TGTGCCAGTCCAGGGGGCGAAAACGAGCAGTACTTC. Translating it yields CASPGGENEQYF.

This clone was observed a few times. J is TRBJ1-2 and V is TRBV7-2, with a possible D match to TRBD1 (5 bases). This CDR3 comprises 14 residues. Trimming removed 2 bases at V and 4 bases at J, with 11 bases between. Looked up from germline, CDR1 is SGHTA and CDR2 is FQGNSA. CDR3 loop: CASSLLAGSYGYTF. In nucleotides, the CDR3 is TGTGCCAGCAGCTTATTAGCAGGGTCCTATGGCTACACCTTC.

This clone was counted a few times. CDR3 nucleotide sequence: TGTGCCAGTAGTGCGTTGGATCAGCCCCAGCATTTT. This codes for CASSALDQPQHF. The chain couples TRBV19 to TRBJ1-5; D gene unclear. The CDR3 length is 12 residues. Between the trimmed V and J ends, which lost 5 bases and 5 bases, there was a span of 7 bases. Germline CDR1 LNHDA, CDR2 SQIVND (reference sequence).

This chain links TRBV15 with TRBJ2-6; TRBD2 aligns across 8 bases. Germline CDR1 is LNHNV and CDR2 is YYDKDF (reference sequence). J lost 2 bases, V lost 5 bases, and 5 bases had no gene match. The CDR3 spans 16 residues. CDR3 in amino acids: CATSPRGGAGANVLTF. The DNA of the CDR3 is TGTGCCACCAGCCCCCGGGGGGGGGCTGGGGCCAACGTCCTGACTTTC.

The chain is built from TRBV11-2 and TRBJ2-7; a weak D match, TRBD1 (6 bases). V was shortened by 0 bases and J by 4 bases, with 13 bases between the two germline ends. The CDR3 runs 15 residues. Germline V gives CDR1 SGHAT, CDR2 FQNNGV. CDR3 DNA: TGTGCCAGCAGCTTAGATCCGGGACACACTTACGAGCAGTACTTC. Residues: CASSLDPGHTYEQYF.

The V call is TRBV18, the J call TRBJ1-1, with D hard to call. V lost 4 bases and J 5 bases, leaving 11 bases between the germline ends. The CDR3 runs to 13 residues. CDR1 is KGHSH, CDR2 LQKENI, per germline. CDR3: CASSRWSGTEAFF. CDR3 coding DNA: TGTGCCAGCTCACGCTGGTCGGGGACTGAAGCTTTCTTT.

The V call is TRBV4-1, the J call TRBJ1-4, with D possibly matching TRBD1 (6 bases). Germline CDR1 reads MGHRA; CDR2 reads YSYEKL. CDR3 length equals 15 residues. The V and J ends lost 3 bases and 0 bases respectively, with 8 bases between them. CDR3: CASSHGTSTNEKLFF. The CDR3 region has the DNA TGCGCCAGCAGCCACGGGACATCAACTAATGAAAAACTGTTTTTT.

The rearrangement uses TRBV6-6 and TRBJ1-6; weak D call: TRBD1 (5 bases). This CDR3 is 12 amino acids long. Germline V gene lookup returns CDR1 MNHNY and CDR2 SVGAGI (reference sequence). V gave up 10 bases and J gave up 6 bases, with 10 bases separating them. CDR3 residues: CAIRQINSPLHF. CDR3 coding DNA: TGTGCCATCAGACAGATTAATTCACCCCTCCACTTT.

For the CDR3, the DNA is TGTGCCACCCTGACAGGGTCCGGAAACACCATATATTTT. Its translation: CATLTGSGNTIYF. The V and J genes are TRBV10-3 and TRBJ1-3, with 7 bases lining up with TRBD1. CDR1 ENHRY and CDR2 SYGVKD come from the germline V gene. The CDR3 runs to 13 residues. Losses at the gene ends were 10 bases for V and 4 bases for J; bases not matched to a gene: 7.

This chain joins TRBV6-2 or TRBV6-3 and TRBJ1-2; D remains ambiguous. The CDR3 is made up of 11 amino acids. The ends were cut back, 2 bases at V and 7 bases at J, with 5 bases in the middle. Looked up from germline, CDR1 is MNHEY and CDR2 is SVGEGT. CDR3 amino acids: CASSYLRGYTF. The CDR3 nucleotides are TGTGCCAGCAGTTACCTACGTGGCTACACCTTC.

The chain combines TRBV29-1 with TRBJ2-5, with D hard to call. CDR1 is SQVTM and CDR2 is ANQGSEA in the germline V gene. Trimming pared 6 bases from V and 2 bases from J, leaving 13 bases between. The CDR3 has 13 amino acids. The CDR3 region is CSVDRGNQETQYF. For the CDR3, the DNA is TGCAGCGTCGATCGAGGAAATCAAGAGACCCAGTACTTC.

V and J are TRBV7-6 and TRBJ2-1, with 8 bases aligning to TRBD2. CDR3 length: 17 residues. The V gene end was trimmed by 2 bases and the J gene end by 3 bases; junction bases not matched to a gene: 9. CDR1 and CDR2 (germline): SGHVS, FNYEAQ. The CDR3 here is CASSLRSSGSIYNEQFF. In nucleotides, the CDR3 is TGTGCCAGCAGCTTAAGGTCGAGCGGGAGCATCTACAATGAGCAGTTCTTC.

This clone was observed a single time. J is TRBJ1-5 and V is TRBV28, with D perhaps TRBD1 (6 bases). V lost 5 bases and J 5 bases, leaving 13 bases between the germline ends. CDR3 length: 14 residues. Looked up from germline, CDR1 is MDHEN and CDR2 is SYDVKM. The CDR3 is CASSPQGIHQPQHF. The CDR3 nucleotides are TGTGCCAGCAGTCCCCAGGGGATCCATCAGCCCCAGCATTTT.

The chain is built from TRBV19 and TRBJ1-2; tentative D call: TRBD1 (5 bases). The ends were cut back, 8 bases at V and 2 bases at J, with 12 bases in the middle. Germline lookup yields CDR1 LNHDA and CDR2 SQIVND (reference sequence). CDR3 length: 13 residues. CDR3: CASQPDTNYGYTF. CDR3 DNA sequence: TGTGCCAGTCAGCCGGACACCAACTATGGCTACACCTTC. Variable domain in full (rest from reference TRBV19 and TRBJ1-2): DGGITQSPKYLFRKEGQNVTLSCEQNLNHDAMYWYRQDPGQGLRLIYYSQIVNDFQKGDIAEGYSVSREKKESFPLTVTSAQKNPTAFYLCASQPDTNYGYTFGSGTRLTVV.

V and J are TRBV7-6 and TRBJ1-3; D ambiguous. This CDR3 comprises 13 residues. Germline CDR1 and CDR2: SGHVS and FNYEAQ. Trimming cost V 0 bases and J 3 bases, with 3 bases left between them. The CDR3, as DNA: TGTGCCAGCAGCTTAGCGCATGGAAACACCATATATTTT. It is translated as CASSLAHGNTIYF.

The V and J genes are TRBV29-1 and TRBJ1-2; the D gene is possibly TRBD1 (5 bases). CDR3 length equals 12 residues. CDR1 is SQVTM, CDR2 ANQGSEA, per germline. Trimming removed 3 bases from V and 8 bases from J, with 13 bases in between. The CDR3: CSVDASKGGYTF. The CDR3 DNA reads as TGCAGCGTTGACGCCTCTAAGGGGGGCTACACCTTC.

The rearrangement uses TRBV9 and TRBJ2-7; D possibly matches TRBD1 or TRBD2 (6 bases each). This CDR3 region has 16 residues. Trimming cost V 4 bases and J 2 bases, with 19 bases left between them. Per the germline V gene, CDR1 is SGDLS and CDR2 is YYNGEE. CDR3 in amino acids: CASSPALGGPPYEQYF. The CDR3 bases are TGTGCCAGCAGCCCAGCTCTGGGGGGCCCTCCCTACGAGCAGTACTTC.